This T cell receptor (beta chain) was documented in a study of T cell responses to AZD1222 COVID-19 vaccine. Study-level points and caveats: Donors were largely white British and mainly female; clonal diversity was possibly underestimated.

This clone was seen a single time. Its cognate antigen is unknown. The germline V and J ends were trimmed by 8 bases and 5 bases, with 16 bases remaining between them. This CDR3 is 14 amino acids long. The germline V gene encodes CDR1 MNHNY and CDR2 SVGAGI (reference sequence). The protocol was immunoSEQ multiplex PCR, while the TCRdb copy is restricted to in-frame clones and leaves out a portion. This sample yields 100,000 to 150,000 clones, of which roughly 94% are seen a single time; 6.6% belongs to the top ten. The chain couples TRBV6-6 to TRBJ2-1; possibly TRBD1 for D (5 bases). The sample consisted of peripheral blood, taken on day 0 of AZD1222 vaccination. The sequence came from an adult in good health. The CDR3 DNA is TGTGCCAGCTCCCCGGGCAGGGTGGACAATGAGCAGTTCTTC. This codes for CASSPGRVDNEQFF.